The 11 T cell receptor beta chains below were found in one sample sequenced in a study of blood T cell repertoires in COVID-19. TCRdb's copy holds only in-frame clones and misses some; the assay was immunoSEQ multiplex PCR. The data hold some 150,000 clones, with roughly 80% observed a single time. Sequencing was performed on peripheral blood. These receptors were obtained from a human donor with acute or convalescent COVID-19. The donor label of this sample is uncertain.

This chain links TRBV5-1 with TRBJ2-1; 8 nucleotides match TRBD1. Germline V lookup: CDR1 SGHRS, CDR2 YFSETQ. The CDR3 length is 14 residues. Trimming took 2 bases from V and 8 from J; bases not matched to a gene: 6. CDR3 in amino acids: CASSFGQGTDEQFF. CDR3 bases: TGCGCCAGCAGCTTTGGACAGGGTACCGATGAGCAGTTCTTC.

The chain is built from TRBV3-1 (or the pseudogene TRBV3-2) and TRBJ1-6; 9 bases align to TRBD1. Germline V gene data show CDR1 as LGHDT and CDR2 as YNNKEL (reference sequence). The CDR3 extends over 16 amino acids. The J segment lost 3 bases and the V segment lost 6 bases, leaving 6 bases of the junction unmatched. The CDR3 here is CASRGTGKNYNSPLHF. CDR3 in DNA: TGTGCCAGCAGGGGGACAGGGAAAAACTATAATTCACCCCTCCACTTT.

The J gene is TRBJ2-7, the V gene TRBV6-6; no firm D call. Germline CDR1 is MNHNY and CDR2 is SVGAGI (reference sequence). V was trimmed by 0 bases and J by 5 bases, leaving 8 bases between them. The CDR3 covers 13 residues. CDR3 sequence: CASSYSLGHEQYF. The DNA for the CDR3 is TGTGCCAGCAGTTACTCCTTGGGCCACGAGCAGTACTTC.

The V gene is TRBV6-6, the J gene TRBJ1-2; D not certain. The length of the CDR3 is 13 residues. V lost 5 bases and J 7 bases, leaving 14 bases between the germline ends. Germline values: CDR1 MNHNY, CDR2 SVGAGI (reference sequence). The CDR3: CASSAGLGSGYTF. DNA of the CDR3: TGTGCCAGCAGTGCGGGCCTCGGAAGTGGCTACACCTTC.

The chain carries TRBV10-3 and TRBJ2-7, with a possible D match to TRBD1 (6 bases). The CDR3 covers 12 residues. Germline V CDR1 and CDR2: ENHRY, SYGVKD. CDR3 DNA sequence: TGTGCCATCAGTGACAAGACCGGGGACATCAGCGTC. Encoded protein: CAISDKTGDISV.

The chain links TRBV6-6 to TRBJ1-3, with 7 nucleotides matching TRBD1. The length of the CDR3 is 17 residues. Germline CDR1 MNHNY, CDR2 SVGAGI (reference sequence). Trimming took 5 bases from V and 2 from J; bases not matched to a gene: 12. CDR3 bases: TGTGCCAGCAGTCGAGACGCAAGGGGGCCGCCTGGAAACACCATATATTTT. Its protein is CASSRDARGPPGNTIYF.

This clone showed up just a few times. This chain connects TRBV2 to TRBJ1-6, with TRBD1 matching over 11 bases. The CDR3 is 15 amino acids. V shed 5 bases, J shed 10 bases, and the junction held 7 bases outside the gene matches. Germline V gene data show CDR1 as SNHLY and CDR2 as FYNNEI. Written as DNA, the CDR3 is TGTGCCAGCAGTCTTGCGGGACAGGGGGGATCACCCCTCCACTTT. Its protein is CASSLAGQGGSPLHF. Using reference TRBV2 and TRBJ1-6 for the parts outside the CDR3, the full variable domain is EPEVTQTPSHQVTQMGQEVILRCVPISNHLYFYWYRQILGQKVEFLVSFYNNEISEKSEIFDDQFSVERPDGSNFTLKIRSTKLEDSAMYFCASSLAGQGGSPLHFGNGTRLTVT.

The chain links TRBV20-1 to TRBJ1-2; a weak D match, TRBD1 (5 bases). Trimming took 3 bases from V and 1 from J, leaving 18 bases between them. CDR1 is DFQATT and CDR2 is SNEGSKA in the germline V gene (reference sequence). This CDR3 has 16 amino acids. This CDR3 reads CSASIPSTVLNYGYTF. The CDR3 nucleotides are TGCAGTGCTAGTATCCCCTCGACAGTGCTTAACTATGGCTACACCTTC.

This chain joins TRBV11-3 and TRBJ2-7; no clear D gene. The CDR3 totals 13 residues. The ends were cut back, 2 bases at V and 3 bases at J, with 8 bases in the middle. Germline-derived CDR1 and CDR2 are SGHNT and YENEEA. CDR3 residues: CASSLFHGYEQYF. CDR3 nucleotide sequence: TGTGCCAGCAGCTTATTCCACGGCTACGAGCAGTACTTC.

The chain has TRBV7-8 and TRBJ2-1; weak D call: TRBD2 (5 bases). With 5 bases removed from V and 3 bases from J, the gap between germline ends came to 14 bases. The germline CDR1 and CDR2 sequences are SGHVS and FQNEAQ. The CDR3 has 15 residues. The CDR3 protein is CASSHGLNFYNEQFF. The CDR3 DNA sequence: TGTGCCAGCAGCCACGGACTCAACTTCTACAATGAGCAGTTCTTC.

This CDR3 reads CASRQGENTGELFF. CDR3 bases: TGTGCCAGCCGACAGGGGGAGAACACCGGGGAGCTGTTTTTT. This chain connects TRBV6-4 to TRBJ2-2; TRBD1 matches 9 bases. There are 14 residues in the CDR3. CDR1 is MRHNA and CDR2 is SNTAGT in the germline V gene. J gave up 1 base and V 8 bases, and 2 bases lay outside the gene matches.